Given below is one TCR beta chain in context. The germline V and J ends were trimmed by 6 bases and 1 base, with 12 bases remaining between them. Germline CDR1 reads SNHLY; CDR2 reads FYNNEI. The CDR3 is 14 residues long. This entry belongs to a study of shared clonotypes between healthy human individuals. Using immunoSEQ multiplex PCR, the repertoire was profiled, and TCRdb retains in-frame clones only, with some absent. The sample lists roughly 1,600,000 clones, 98% seen once, with roughly 0.36% in the top ten. The TCR originated in a man aged 25-40 years in good health. V gene TRBV2 combines with J gene TRBJ2-5; possible D gene TRBD1, 6 bases. The sequenced sample consisted of naive CD4+ T cells sorted from blood. The subset was: CD45RA+ positively selected. Here the CDR3 DNA reads TGTGCCAGCAGCATGGACAGCACCCAAGAGACCCAGTACTTC. Translating it yields CASSMDSTQETQYF. The variable domain in full, with the rest retrieved from reference TRBV2 and TRBJ2-5, is EPEVTQTPSHQVTQMGQEVILRCVPISNHLYFYWYRQILGQKVEFLVSFYNNEISEKSEIFDDQFSVERPDGSNFTLKIRSTKLEDSAMYFCASSMDSTQETQYFGPGTRLLVL.